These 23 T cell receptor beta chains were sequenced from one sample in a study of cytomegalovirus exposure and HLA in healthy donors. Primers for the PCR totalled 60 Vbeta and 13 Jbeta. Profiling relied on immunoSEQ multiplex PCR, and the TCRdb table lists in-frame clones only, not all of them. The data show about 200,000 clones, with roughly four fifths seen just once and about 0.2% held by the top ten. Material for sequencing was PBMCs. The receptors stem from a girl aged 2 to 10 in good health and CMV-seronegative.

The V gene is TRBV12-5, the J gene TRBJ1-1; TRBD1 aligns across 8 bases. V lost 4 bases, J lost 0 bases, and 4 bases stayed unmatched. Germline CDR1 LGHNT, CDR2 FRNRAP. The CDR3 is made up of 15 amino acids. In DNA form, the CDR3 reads TGTGCTAGTGGTTCGTTGGACAGGGTGAACACTGAAGCTTTCTTT. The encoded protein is CASGSLDRVNTEAFF.

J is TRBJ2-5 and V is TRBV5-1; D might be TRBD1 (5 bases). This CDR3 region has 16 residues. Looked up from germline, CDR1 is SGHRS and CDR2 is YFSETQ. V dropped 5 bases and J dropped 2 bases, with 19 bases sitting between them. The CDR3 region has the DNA TGCGCCAGCAGGCAGACCTATACAGGACCTCAAGAGACCCAGTACTTC. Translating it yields CASRQTYTGPQETQYF.

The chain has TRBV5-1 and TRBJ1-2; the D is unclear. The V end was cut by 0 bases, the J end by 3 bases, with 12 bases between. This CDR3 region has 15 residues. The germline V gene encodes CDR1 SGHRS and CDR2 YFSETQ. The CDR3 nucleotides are TGCGCCAGCAGCTTGGCCCAGCCGAGGGACTATGGCTACACCTTC. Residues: CASSLAQPRDYGYTF. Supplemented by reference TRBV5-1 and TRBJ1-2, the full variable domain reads KAGVTQTPRYLIKTRGQQVTLSCSPISGHRSVSWYQQTPGQGLQFLFEYFSETQRNKGNFPGRFSGRQFSNSRSEMNVSTLELGDSALYLCASSLAQPRDYGYTFGSGTRLTVV.

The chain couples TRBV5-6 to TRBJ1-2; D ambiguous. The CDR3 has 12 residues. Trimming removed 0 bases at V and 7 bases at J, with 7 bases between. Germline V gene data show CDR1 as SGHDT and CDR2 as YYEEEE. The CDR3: CASSLDLFGYTF. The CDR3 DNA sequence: TGTGCCAGCAGCTTGGATCTATTTGGCTACACCTTC.

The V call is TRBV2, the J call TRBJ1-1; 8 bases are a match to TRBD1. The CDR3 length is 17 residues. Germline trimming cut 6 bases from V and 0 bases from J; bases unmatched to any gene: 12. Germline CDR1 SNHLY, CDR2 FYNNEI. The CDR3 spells CASSDFIRQGMNTEAFF. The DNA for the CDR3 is TGTGCCAGCAGCGATTTTATTCGACAGGGGATGAACACTGAAGCTTTCTTT.

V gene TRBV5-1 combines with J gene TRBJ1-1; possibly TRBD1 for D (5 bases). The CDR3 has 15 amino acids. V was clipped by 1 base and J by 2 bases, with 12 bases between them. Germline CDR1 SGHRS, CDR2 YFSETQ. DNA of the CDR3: TGCGCCAGCAGCTTGTATGGGCAGGGAAACACTGAAGCTTTCTTT. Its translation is CASSLYGQGNTEAFF. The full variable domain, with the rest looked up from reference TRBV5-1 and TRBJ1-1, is KAGVTQTPRYLIKTRGQQVTLSCSPISGHRSVSWYQQTPGQGLQFLFEYFSETQRNKGNFPGRFSGRQFSNSRSEMNVSTLELGDSALYLCASSLYGQGNTEAFFGQGTRLTVV.

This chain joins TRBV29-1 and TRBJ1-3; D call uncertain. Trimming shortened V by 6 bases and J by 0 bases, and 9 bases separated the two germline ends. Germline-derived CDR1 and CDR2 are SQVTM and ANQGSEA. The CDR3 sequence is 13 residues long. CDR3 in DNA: TGCAGCGTGATACAGAACTCTGGAAACACCATATATTTT. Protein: CSVIQNSGNTIYF.

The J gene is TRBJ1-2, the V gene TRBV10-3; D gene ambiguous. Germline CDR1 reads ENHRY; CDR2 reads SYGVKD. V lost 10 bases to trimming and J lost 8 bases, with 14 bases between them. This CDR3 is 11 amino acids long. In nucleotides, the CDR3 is TGTGCCAGTGGCAGGTCCTTAGGCTACACCTTC. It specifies CASGRSLGYTF.

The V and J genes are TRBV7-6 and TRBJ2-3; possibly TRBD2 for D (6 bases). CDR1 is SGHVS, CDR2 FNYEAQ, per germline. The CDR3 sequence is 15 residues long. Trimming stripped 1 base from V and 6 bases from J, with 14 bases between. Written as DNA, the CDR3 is TGTGCCAGCAGCTTAGTTGGCGGGGAAAGGGATACGCAGTATTTT. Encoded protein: CASSLVGGERDTQYF.

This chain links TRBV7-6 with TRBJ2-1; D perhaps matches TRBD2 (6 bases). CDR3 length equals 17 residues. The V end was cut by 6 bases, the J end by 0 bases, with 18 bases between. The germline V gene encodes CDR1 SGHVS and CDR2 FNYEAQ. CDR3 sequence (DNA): TGTGCCAGCAGTCCAACCCCACTAGCAGGCTCCTACAATGAGCAGTTCTTC. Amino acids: CASSPTPLAGSYNEQFF.

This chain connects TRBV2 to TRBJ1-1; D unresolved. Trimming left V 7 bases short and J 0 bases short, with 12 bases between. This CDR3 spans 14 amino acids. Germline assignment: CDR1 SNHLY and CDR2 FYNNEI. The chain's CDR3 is CASTLPYLNTEAFF. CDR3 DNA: TGTGCCAGCACTCTACCATATCTGAACACTGAAGCTTTCTTT.

CDR3: CASGFRGKPQHF. CDR3 coding DNA: TGTGCTAGTGGTTTTAGGGGTAAGCCCCAGCATTTT. The chain combines TRBV12-5 with TRBJ1-5; possibly TRBD1 for D (5 bases). The CDR3 extends over 12 amino acids. Trimming removed 3 bases from V and 8 bases from J, with 8 bases in between. Germline CDR1 reads LGHNT; CDR2 reads FRNRAP. Together with reference TRBV12-5 and TRBJ1-5, the CDR3 gives the full variable domain: DARVTQTPRHKVTEMGQEVTMRCQPILGHNTVFWYRQTMMQGLELLAYFRNRAPLDDSGMPKDRFSAEMPDATLATLKIQPSEPRDSAVYFCASGFRGKPQHFGDGTRLSIL.

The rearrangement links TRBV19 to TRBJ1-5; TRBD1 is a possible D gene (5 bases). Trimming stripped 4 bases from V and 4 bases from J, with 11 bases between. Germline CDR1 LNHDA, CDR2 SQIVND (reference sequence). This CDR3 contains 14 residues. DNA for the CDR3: TGTGCCAGTAGTACCGGGGGTCCGAATCAGCCCCAGCATTTT. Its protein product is CASSTGGPNQPQHF.

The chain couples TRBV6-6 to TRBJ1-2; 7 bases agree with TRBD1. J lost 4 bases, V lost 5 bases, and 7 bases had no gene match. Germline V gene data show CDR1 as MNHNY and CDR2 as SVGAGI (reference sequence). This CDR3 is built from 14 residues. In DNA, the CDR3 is TGTGCCAGCAGTATCTCGGACAGGCCCTATGGCTACACCTTC. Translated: CASSISDRPYGYTF.

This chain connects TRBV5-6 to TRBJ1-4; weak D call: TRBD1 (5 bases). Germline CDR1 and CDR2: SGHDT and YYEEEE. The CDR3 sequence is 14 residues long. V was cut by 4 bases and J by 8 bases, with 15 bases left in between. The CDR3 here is CASSRQPGSEKLFF. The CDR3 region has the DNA TGTGCCAGCAGCCGACAGCCAGGGTCAGAAAAACTGTTTTTT.

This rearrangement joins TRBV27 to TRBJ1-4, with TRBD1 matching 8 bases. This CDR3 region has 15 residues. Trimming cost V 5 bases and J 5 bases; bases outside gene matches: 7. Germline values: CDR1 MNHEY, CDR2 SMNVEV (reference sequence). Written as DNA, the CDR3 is TGTGCCAGCAGTAATAGACAGGGGAGGAATGAAAAACTGTTTTTT. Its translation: CASSNRQGRNEKLFF.

Written as DNA, the CDR3 is TGTGCCATCAGTGACTCCAGAGGTGCCGGGGAGCTGTTTTTT. It specifies CAISDSRGAGELFF. The chain uses TRBV10-3 and TRBJ2-2, with D uncertain. The length of the CDR3 is 14 residues. Germline assignment: CDR1 ENHRY and CDR2 SYGVKD. V was clipped by 3 bases and J by 6 bases, with 11 bases between them.

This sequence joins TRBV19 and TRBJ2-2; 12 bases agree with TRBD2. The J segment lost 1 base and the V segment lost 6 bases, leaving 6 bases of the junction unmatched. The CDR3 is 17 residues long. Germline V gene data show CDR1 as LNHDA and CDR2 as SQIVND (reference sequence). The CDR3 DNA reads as TGTGCCAGTAGGACTGGGACTAGCGGGTGGAACACCGGGGAGCTGTTTTTT. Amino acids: CASRTGTSGWNTGELFF.

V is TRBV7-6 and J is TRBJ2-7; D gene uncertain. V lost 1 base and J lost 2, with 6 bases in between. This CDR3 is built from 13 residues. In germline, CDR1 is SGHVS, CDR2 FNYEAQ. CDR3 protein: CASSLDRAYEQYF. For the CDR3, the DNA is TGTGCCAGCAGCTTAGATCGGGCCTACGAGCAGTACTTC. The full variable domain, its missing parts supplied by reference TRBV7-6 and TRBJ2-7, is GAGVSQSPRYKVTKRGQDVALRCDPISGHVSLYWYRQALGQGPEFLTYFNYEAQQDKSGLPNDRFSAERPEGSISTLTIQRTEQRDSAMYRCASSLDRAYEQYFGPGTRLTVT.

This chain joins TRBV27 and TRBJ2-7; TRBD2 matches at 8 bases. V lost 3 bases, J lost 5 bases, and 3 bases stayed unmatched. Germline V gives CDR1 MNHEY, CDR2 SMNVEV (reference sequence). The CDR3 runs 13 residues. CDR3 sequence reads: CASSFAGGHEQYF. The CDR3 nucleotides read TGTGCCAGCAGTTTTGCGGGAGGACACGAGCAGTACTTC.

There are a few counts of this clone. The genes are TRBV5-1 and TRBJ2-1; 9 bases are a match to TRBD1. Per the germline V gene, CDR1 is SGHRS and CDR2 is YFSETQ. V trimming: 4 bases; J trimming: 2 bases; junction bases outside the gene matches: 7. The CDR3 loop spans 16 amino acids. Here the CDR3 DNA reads TGCGCCAGCAGCGTCTCTACAGGGGGCACCTACAATGAGCAGTTCTTC. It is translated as CASSVSTGGTYNEQFF.

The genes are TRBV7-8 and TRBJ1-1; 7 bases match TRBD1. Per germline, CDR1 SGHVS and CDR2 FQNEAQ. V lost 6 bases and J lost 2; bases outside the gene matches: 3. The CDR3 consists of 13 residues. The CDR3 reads CASSDRENTEAFF. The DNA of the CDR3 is TGTGCCAGCAGTGACAGGGAAAACACTGAAGCTTTCTTT.

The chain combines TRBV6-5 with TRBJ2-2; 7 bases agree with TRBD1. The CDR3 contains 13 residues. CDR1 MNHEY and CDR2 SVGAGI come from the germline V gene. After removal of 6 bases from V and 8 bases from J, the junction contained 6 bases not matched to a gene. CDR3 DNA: TGTGCCAGCAGACCAGGGGGATCGGGGGAGCTGTTTTTT. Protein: CASRPGGSGELFF.